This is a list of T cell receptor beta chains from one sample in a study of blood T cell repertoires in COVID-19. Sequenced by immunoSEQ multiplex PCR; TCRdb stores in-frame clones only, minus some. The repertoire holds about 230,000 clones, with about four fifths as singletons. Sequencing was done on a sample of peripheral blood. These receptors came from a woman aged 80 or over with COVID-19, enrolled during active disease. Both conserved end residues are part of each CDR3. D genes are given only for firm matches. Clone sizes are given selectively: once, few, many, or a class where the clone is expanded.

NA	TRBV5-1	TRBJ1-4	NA	TGCGCCAGCAGCCCCGGAACAGGGAATGAAAAACTGTTTTTT	CASSPGTGNEKLFF
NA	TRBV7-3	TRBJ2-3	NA	TGTGCCAGCAGCTTTAGACCCACGGGAGATACGCAGTATTTT	CASSFRPTGDTQYF
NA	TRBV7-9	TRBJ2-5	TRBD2	TGTGCCAGCCGGGTCGCGGGAGGGGATGAGACCCAGTACTTC	CASRVAGGDETQYF
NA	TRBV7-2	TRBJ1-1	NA	TGTGCCAGCAGCCTTTACAGGAACACTGAAGCTTTCTTT	CASSLYRNTEAFF
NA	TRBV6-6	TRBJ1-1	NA	TGTGCCAGCAGGCCAAGGGGCTTCGGGGGCACTGAAGCTTTCTTT	CASRPRGFGGTEAFF
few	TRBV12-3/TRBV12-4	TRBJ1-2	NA	TGTGCCAGCAGTGTACAGGGCCCGGGAGGCTACACCTTC	CASSVQGPGGYTF
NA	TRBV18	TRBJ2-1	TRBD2	TGTGCCAGCTCACCCAGGACTAGCGGGGGGCTAGCCTACAATGAGCAGTTCTTC	CASSPRTSGGLAYNEQFF
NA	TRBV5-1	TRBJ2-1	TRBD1	TGCGCCAGCAGATCCCGGGACAGTTCCTACAATGAGCAGTTCTTC	CASRSRDSSYNEQFF
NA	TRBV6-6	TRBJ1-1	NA	TGTGCCAGCAGCCGCCCGGGGAACACTGAAGCTTTCTTT	CASSRPGNTEAFF
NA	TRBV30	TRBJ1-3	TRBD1	TGTGCCTGGAGTGGACAGGGAGTGGGAAACACCATATATTTT	CAWSGQGVGNTIYF
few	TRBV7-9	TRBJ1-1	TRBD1	TGTGCCAGCAGCTTAGCCCTCTCCGGGACAGCTTACACTGAAGCTTTCTTT	CASSLALSGTAYTEAFF
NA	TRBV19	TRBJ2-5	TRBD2	TGTGCCAGTTCTCCCCCCGCGGGAGGGCCCTCTTGGTACCAAGAGACCCAGTACTTC	CASSPPAGGPSWYQETQYF
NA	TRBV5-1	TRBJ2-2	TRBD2	TGCGCCAGTGTAGAACTAGCGGGAATCACCGGGGAGCTGTTTTTT	CASVELAGITGELFF